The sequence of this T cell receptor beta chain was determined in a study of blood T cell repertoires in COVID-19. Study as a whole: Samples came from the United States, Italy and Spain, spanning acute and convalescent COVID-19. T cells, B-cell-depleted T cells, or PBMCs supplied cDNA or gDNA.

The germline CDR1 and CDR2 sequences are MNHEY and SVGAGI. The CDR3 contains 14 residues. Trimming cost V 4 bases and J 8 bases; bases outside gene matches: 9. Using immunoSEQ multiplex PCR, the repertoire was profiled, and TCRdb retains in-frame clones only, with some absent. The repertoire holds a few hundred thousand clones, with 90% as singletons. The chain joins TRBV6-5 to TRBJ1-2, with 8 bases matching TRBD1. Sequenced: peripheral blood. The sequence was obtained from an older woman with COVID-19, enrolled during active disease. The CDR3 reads CASSFGQGAWGYTF. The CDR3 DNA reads TGTGCCAGCAGTTTCGGACAGGGTGCTTGGGGCTACACCTTC.